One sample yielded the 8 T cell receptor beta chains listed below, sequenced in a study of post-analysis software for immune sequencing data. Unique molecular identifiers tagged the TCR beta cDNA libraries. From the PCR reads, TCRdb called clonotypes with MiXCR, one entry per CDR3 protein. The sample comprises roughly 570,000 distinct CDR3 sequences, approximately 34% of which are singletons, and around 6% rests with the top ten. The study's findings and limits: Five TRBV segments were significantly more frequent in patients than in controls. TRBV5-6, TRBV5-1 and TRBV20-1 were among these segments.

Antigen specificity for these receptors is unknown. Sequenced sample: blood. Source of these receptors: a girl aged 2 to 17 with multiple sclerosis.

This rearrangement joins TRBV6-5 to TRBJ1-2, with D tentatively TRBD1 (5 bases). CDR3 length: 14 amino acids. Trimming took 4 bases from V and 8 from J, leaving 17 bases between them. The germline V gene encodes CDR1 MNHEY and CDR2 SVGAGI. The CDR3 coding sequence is TGTGCCAGCAGTTCCTCGGGACTCTCTGCCGGCTACACCTTC. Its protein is CASSSSGLSAGYTF.

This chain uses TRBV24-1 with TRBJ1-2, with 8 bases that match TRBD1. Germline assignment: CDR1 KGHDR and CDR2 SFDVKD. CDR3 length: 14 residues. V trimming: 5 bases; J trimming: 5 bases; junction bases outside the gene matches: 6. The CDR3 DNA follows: TGTGCCACCAGTGGTCGGACAGGGACTTATGGCTACACCTTC. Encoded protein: CATSGRTGTYGYTF.

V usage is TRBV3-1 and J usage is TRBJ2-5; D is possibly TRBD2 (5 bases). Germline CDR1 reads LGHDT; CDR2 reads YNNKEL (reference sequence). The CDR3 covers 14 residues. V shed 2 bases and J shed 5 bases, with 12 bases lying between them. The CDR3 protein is CASSQRRSDETQYF. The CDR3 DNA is TGTGCCAGCAGCCAACGGAGGAGTGACGAGACCCAGTACTTC.

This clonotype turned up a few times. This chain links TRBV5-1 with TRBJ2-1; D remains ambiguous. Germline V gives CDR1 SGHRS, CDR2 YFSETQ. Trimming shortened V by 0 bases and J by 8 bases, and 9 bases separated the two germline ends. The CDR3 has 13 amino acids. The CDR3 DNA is TGCGCCAGCAGCTTGGTTGGTAGAGATGAGCAGTTCTTC. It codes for CASSLVGRDEQFF. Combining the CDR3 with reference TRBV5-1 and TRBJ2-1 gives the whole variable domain KAGVTQTPRYLIKTRGQQVTLSCSPISGHRSVSWYQQTPGQGLQFLFEYFSETQRNKGNFPGRFSGRQFSNSRSEMNVSTLELGDSALYLCASSLVGRDEQFFGPGTRLTVL.

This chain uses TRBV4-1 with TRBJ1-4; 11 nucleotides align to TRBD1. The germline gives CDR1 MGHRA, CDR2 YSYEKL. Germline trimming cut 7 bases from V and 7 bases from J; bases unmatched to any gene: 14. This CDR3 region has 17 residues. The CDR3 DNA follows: TGCGCCAGCAACTCCGGGACAGGGGGGCGACCAGGTGAAAAACTGTTTTTT. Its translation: CASNSGTGGRPGEKLFF.

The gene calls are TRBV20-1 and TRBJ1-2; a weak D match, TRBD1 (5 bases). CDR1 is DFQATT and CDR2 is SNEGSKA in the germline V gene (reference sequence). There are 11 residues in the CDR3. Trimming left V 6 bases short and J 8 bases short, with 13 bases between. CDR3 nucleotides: TGCAGTGCCGGAGGGGTGGAAGGCTACACCTTC. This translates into CSAGGVEGYTF.

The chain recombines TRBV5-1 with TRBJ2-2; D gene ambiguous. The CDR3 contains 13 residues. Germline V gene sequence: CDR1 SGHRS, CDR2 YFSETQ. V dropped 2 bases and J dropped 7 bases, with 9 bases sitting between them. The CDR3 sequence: CASSFGIDGELFF. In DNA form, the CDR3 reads TGCGCCAGCAGCTTCGGTATTGACGGGGAGCTGTTTTTT.

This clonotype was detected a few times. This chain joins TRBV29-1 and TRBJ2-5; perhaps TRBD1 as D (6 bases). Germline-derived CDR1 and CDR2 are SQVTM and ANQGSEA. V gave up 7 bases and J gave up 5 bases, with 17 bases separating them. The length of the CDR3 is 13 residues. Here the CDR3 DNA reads TGCAGCGCCTTTGGGGGCACCGGGGAGACCCAGTACTTC. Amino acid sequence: CSAFGGTGETQYF.